This T cell receptor (beta chain) was found in a study of shared clonotypes between healthy human individuals. At the level of the study: Donors, aged 18 to 49, were two women and three men.

Clones were sequenced by immunoSEQ multiplex PCR, and TCRdb holds only the in-frame ones, with some missing. The sample lists roughly 2,300,000 clones, roughly 92% seen once, with more than 0.35% in the top ten. Looked up from germline, CDR1 is MDHEN and CDR2 is SYDVKM. This CDR3 contains 14 residues. V lost 10 bases and J lost 3; bases outside the gene matches: 12. HIV-negative, healthy adults without recent acute infections or vaccinations were the donors. The rearrangement joins TRBV28 to TRBJ2-7; 7 bases are a match to TRBD2. The sequence was obtained from a man younger than 35 in good health. Some clones in this sample may be carry-over from other donors' samples. The sequenced sample consisted of naive CD4+ T cells from PBMCs. Subset given: CD45RA+ positively selected. The CDR3 loop is CATSFRGRVYEQYF. The CDR3 DNA reads TGTGCCACAAGCTTTCGGGGGAGGGTCTACGAGCAGTACTTC.